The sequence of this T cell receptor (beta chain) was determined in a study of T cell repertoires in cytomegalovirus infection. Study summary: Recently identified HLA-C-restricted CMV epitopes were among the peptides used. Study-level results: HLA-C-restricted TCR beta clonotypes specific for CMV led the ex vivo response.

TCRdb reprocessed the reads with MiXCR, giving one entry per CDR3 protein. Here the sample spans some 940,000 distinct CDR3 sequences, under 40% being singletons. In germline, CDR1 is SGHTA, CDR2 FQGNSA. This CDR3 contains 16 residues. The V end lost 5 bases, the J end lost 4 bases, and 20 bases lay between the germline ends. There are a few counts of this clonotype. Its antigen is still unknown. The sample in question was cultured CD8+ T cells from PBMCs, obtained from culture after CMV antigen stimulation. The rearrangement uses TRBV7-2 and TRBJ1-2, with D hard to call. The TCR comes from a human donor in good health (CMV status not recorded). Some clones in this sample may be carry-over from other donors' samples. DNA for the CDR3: TGTGCCAGCAGCCCCAGACGGTCCCCTTTCCTCTATGGCTACACCTTC. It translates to CASSPRRSPFLYGYTF.